The 30 T cell receptor beta chains below were found in one sample sequenced in a study of CD8+ T cells in alopecia areata. Investigators isolated RNA and reverse transcribed it into cDNA to act as the sequencing template. Some clones are missing from TCRdb's copy, which holds only in-frame ones; the method was immunoSEQ multiplex PCR. Of more than 200,000 clones detected, around two thirds appear once; the ten largest clones hold approximately 1.2%. The source was CD4+ T cells sorted from blood, collected at week 0. These receptors originate from a human donor with alopecia areata.

This clone was found once. This chain joins TRBV30 and TRBJ2-7, with 8 bases aligning to TRBD1. The V segment lost 5 bases and the J segment 5 bases; nucleotides outside the gene matches: 8. The CDR3 is made up of 13 amino acids. The germline V gene has CDR1 GTSNPN and CDR2 SVGIG (reference sequence). The CDR3 region has the DNA TGTGCCTGGGTCGCGGACAGGGACAACGAGCAGTACTTC. This sequence encodes CAWVADRDNEQYF.

The chain links TRBV5-1 to TRBJ2-1, with TRBD2 matching over 11 bases. CDR1 is SGHRS, CDR2 YFSETQ, per germline. The V gene end was trimmed by 2 bases and the J gene end by 8 bases; junction bases not matched to a gene: 6. This CDR3 region has 15 residues. Here the CDR3 reads CASSFSGGAFDEQFF. In DNA form, the CDR3 reads TGCGCCAGCAGCTTTAGCGGGGGGGCATTCGATGAGCAGTTCTTC. The variable domain in full, with the rest retrieved from reference TRBV5-1 and TRBJ2-1, is KAGVTQTPRYLIKTRGQQVTLSCSPISGHRSVSWYQQTPGQGLQFLFEYFSETQRNKGNFPGRFSGRQFSNSRSEMNVSTLELGDSALYLCASSFSGGAFDEQFFGPGTRLTVL.

This clone was counted only a few times. CDR3 DNA: TGTGCCAGTAGTGTAGCTGGGGTTCAGCCCCAGCATTTT. Its translation is CASSVAGVQPQHF. The rearrangement joins TRBV19 to TRBJ1-5, with D unclear. The CDR3 extends over 13 amino acids. Germline lookup yields CDR1 LNHDA and CDR2 SQIVND (reference sequence). Trimming took 5 bases from V and 6 from J, leaving 11 bases between them. Together with reference TRBV19 and TRBJ1-5, the CDR3 gives the full variable domain: DGGITQSPKYLFRKEGQNVTLSCEQNLNHDAMYWYRQDPGQGLRLIYYSQIVNDFQKGDIAEGYSVSREKKESFPLTVTSAQKNPTAFYLCASSVAGVQPQHFGDGTRLSIL.

Of note for this clone: Compared with germline, one end of the junction differs, possibly owing to a read error. The V and J genes are TRBV9 and TRBJ1-6; 7 bases agree with TRBD1. The CDR3 consists of 13 residues. Germline-derived CDR1 and CDR2 are SGDLS and YYNGEE. CDR3 sequence reads: CAGSQGVNSPLHF. DNA for the CDR3: TGTGCCGGCAGCCAGGGGGTTAATTCACCCCTCCACTTT.

V usage is TRBV4-2 and J usage is TRBJ2-3, with D possibly TRBD1 on 6 matching bases. Germline V CDR1 and CDR2: LGHNA, YNFKEQ. V shed 4 bases and J shed 4 bases, with 18 bases lying between them. This CDR3 has 16 residues. Written as DNA, the CDR3 is TGTGCCAGCAGCCCGGCTAGGGGGTCGGATTCAGATACGCAGTATTTT. It translates to CASSPARGSDSDTQYF.

The chain's CDR3 is CASSPGTVAYEQYF. The CDR3, as DNA: TGTGCCAGCAGTCCCGGGACGGTGGCCTACGAGCAGTACTTC. The chain links TRBV5-6 to TRBJ2-7, with D possibly called TRBD1 or TRBD2 (5 bases each). V was pared by 5 bases and J by 2 bases, with 14 bases between. The germline gives CDR1 SGHDT, CDR2 YYEEEE. The CDR3 covers 14 residues. The variable domain in full, completed from reference TRBV5-6 and TRBJ2-7, reads DAGVTQSPTHLIKTRGQQVTLRCSPKSGHDTVSWYQQALGQGPQFIFQYYEEEERQRGNFPDRFSGHQFPNYSSELNVNALLLGDSALYLCASSPGTVAYEQYFGPGTRLTVT.

The chain uses TRBV15 and TRBJ2-3, with D perhaps matching TRBD1 (6 bases). Trimming shortened V by 2 bases and J by 2 bases, and 17 bases separated the two germline ends. The CDR3 totals 17 residues. Germline assignment: CDR1 LNHNV and CDR2 YYDKDF (reference sequence). The chain's CDR3 is CATSRPTLTGTTDTQYF. The CDR3 DNA sequence: TGTGCCACCAGCAGACCCACTTTAACAGGGACCACAGATACGCAGTATTTT.

The chain combines TRBV14 with TRBJ1-4, with a possible D match to TRBD1 (5 bases). CDR1 is SGHDN, CDR2 FVKESK, per germline. V was trimmed by 4 bases and J by 8 bases, leaving 17 bases between them. CDR3 size: 15 residues. The CDR3 spells CASSPWEGQYEKLFF. CDR3 bases: TGTGCCAGCAGCCCGTGGGAAGGACAATACGAAAAACTGTTTTTT. The full variable domain, with the rest looked up from reference TRBV14 and TRBJ1-4, is EAGVTQFPSHSVIEKGQTVTLRCDPISGHDNLYWYRRVMGKEIKFLLHFVKESKQDESGMPNNRFLAERTGGTYSTLKVQPAELEDSGVYFCASSPWEGQYEKLFFGSGTQLSVL.

The V gene is TRBV5-1, the J gene TRBJ2-7, with a possible D match to TRBD1 (6 bases). From germline, CDR1 is SGHRS and CDR2 YFSETQ. This CDR3 comprises 16 residues. V was trimmed by 4 bases and J by 0 bases, leaving 17 bases between them. DNA for the CDR3: TGCGCCAGCAGCCCCCTCCGGGGACATACCTCCTACGAGCAGTACTTC. This encodes CASSPLRGHTSYEQYF. The full variable domain, rest sourced from reference TRBV5-1 and TRBJ2-7, is KAGVTQTPRYLIKTRGQQVTLSCSPISGHRSVSWYQQTPGQGLQFLFEYFSETQRNKGNFPGRFSGRQFSNSRSEMNVSTLELGDSALYLCASSPLRGHTSYEQYFGPGTRLTVT.

This clone has just a few counts. The rearrangement joins TRBV29-1 to TRBJ2-7; D might be TRBD1 (6 bases). Trimming cost V 6 bases and J 6 bases, with 15 bases left between them. This CDR3 has 12 amino acids. Germline V gives CDR1 SQVTM, CDR2 ANQGSEA. CDR3 region: CSVGTLDFEQYF. The CDR3, as DNA: TGCAGCGTAGGGACACTGGATTTCGAGCAGTACTTC.

J is TRBJ2-5 and V is TRBV29-1; the D is unclear. The germline V and J ends were trimmed by 0 bases and 7 bases, with 9 bases remaining between them. Germline loops: CDR1 SQVTM, CDR2 ANQGSEA. This CDR3 spans 12 amino acids. Here the CDR3 reads CSVEDRTGTQYF. The CDR3 coding sequence is TGCAGCGTTGAAGACAGGACCGGGACCCAGTACTTC.

This clone was recorded a few times. The rearrangement uses TRBV29-1 and TRBJ2-3; 10 bases align to TRBD2. The CDR3 is 14 amino acids. Germline loops: CDR1 SQVTM, CDR2 ANQGSEA. The trim removed 7 bases at V and 2 bases at J, leaving 6 bases unmatched. The CDR3 sequence is CSALAGATTDTQYF. CDR3 in DNA: TGCAGCGCGCTAGCGGGGGCCACCACAGATACGCAGTATTTT.

The V call is TRBV30, the J call TRBJ1-1, with 9 bases lining up with TRBD1. The CDR3 runs to 15 residues. V shed 0 bases, J shed 10 bases, and the junction held 12 bases outside the gene matches. Germline V gene data show CDR1 as GTSNPN and CDR2 as SVGIG (reference sequence). The CDR3 reads CAWSVGTGTLQPAFF. The CDR3 nucleotides read TGTGCCTGGAGTGTCGGGACAGGGACCCTCCAACCAGCTTTCTTT.

The genes are TRBV9 and TRBJ2-7; D is undetermined. The V end lost 0 bases, the J end lost 5 bases, and 12 bases lay between the germline ends. The CDR3 has 14 amino acids. Germline values: CDR1 SGDLS, CDR2 YYNGEE. CDR3 DNA: TGTGCCAGCAGCGTAGGGACCGGAGTGGACGAGCAGTACTTC. This translates into CASSVGTGVDEQYF.

CDR3 sequence: CASNDGGGNQPQHF. CDR3 bases: TGTGCCAGCAACGACGGGGGCGGCAATCAGCCCCAGCATTTT. The chain combines TRBV2 with TRBJ1-5, with TRBD1 as a possible D gene (6 bases). Germline CDR1 and CDR2: SNHLY and FYNNEI. The CDR3 sequence is 14 residues long. The germline V and J ends were trimmed by 7 bases and 2 bases, with 12 bases remaining between them.

The CDR3 DNA sequence: TGTGCCAGCAGCCTATCGTGGGAGACCCAGTACTTC. This translates into CASSLSWETQYF. V gene TRBV6-5 combines with J gene TRBJ2-5; no firm D call. The CDR3 sequence is 12 residues long. Deletions cut 6 bases from V and 5 bases from J, with 10 bases between. Looked up from germline, CDR1 is MNHEY and CDR2 is SVGAGI.

The chain links TRBV5-6 to TRBJ1-5, with a possible D match to TRBD1 (5 bases). Germline V gene data show CDR1 as SGHDT and CDR2 as YYEEEE. The CDR3 runs to 13 residues. The V end lost 3 bases, the J end lost 7 bases, and 11 bases lay between the germline ends. Here the CDR3 reads CASSSLGDQPQHF. CDR3 sequence (DNA): TGTGCCAGCAGCTCACTAGGGGACCAGCCCCAGCATTTT. Full variable domain (remainder filled in from reference TRBV5-6 and TRBJ1-5): DAGVTQSPTHLIKTRGQQVTLRCSPKSGHDTVSWYQQALGQGPQFIFQYYEEEERQRGNFPDRFSGHQFPNYSSELNVNALLLGDSALYLCASSSLGDQPQHFGDGTRLSIL.

This clone was detected a few times. The chain has TRBV29-1 and TRBJ2-2, with a weak D call TRBD1 (5 bases). The CDR3 spans 13 residues. From germline, CDR1 is SQVTM and CDR2 ANQGSEA. V shed 4 bases and J shed 3 bases, with 9 bases lying between them. The CDR3 DNA sequence: TGCAGCGTTGGGGGCTGGCACACCGGGGAGCTGTTTTTT. The encoded protein is CSVGGWHTGELFF.

This clone was recorded only once. This chain joins TRBV29-1 and TRBJ2-3; weak D call: TRBD2 (6 bases). The germline V and J ends were trimmed by 3 bases and 3 bases, with 13 bases remaining between them. CDR3 size: 14 residues. CDR1 SQVTM and CDR2 ANQGSEA come from the germline V gene. The CDR3, as DNA: TGCAGCGTTGAGACGGGAGCCGGGACAGATACGCAGTATTTT. It encodes CSVETGAGTDTQYF.

A few counts support this clone. The chain has TRBV7-3 and TRBJ1-6, with D perhaps TRBD1 (6 bases). Trimming took 4 bases from V and 16 from J, leaving 14 bases between them. The length of the CDR3 is 12 residues. Per germline, CDR1 SGHTA and CDR2 FQGTGA. DNA for the CDR3: TGTGCCAGCAGCTCCGGGACATTACCTCTCCACTTT. Residues: CASSSGTLPLHF.

The chain couples TRBV4-2 to TRBJ2-2, with D hard to call. This CDR3 has 15 residues. Trimming cost V 0 bases and J 1 base, with 6 bases left between them. CDR1 LGHNA and CDR2 YNFKEQ come from the germline V gene. The chain's CDR3 is CASSQEKRNTGELFF. DNA for the CDR3: TGTGCCAGCAGCCAAGAAAAGAGGAACACCGGGGAGCTGTTTTTT.

The chain couples TRBV7-9 to TRBJ1-1; 7 nucleotides line up with TRBD1. Germline CDR1 SEHNR, CDR2 FQNEAQ (reference sequence). The CDR3 has 14 amino acids. V lost 6 bases and J lost 1; bases outside the gene matches: 5. The CDR3 here is CASSWDSWNTEAFF. The CDR3 region has the DNA TGTGCCAGCAGTTGGGACAGCTGGAACACTGAAGCTTTCTTT.

The V call is TRBV29-1, the J call TRBJ2-7, with TRBD2 matching over 11 bases. Losses at the gene ends were 6 bases for V and 2 bases for J; bases not matched to a gene: 6. Germline V CDR1 and CDR2: SQVTM, ANQGSEA. The CDR3 contains 14 residues. As DNA, the CDR3 is TGCAGCGTCGGGATAGCGGGGGGGACCTACGAGCAGTACTTC. As protein: CSVGIAGGTYEQYF.

This clone has ten or more counts. This same CDR3 is encoded by further DNA sequences in the sample. The chain has TRBV27 and TRBJ2-2; possibly TRBD1 for D (6 bases). The CDR3 is made up of 14 amino acids. Germline assignment: CDR1 MNHEY and CDR2 SMNVEV (reference sequence). V lost 6 bases to trimming and J lost 1 base, with 9 bases between them. DNA of the CDR3: TGTGCCAGCAGAAAAGGGGGGAACACCGGGGAGCTGTTTTTT. This encodes CASRKGGNTGELFF.

The rearrangement links TRBV6-5 to TRBJ2-7; 10 nucleotides agree with TRBD2. The germline V gene encodes CDR1 MNHEY and CDR2 SVGAGI. The junction had 11 bases not matched to a gene; V was cut back by 6 bases and J by 6 bases. The CDR3 sequence is 15 residues long. This CDR3 is CASRPSGGAFSEQYF. CDR3 nucleotides: TGTGCCAGCAGACCAAGCGGGGGGGCCTTCAGCGAGCAGTACTTC.

This chain links TRBV29-1 with TRBJ1-2, with a tentative D call TRBD1 (6 bases). The germline V and J ends were trimmed by 5 bases and 2 bases, with 15 bases remaining between them. The CDR3 runs 14 residues. Germline lookup yields CDR1 SQVTM and CDR2 ANQGSEA. Here the CDR3 reads CSVLSGGPNYGYTF. The CDR3 DNA reads TGCAGCGTTCTTAGCGGGGGCCCCAACTATGGCTACACCTTC.

Only a few counts were recorded for this clone. This chain uses TRBV2 with TRBJ2-5, with D maybe TRBD2 (5 bases). The CDR3 has 15 amino acids. Deletions cut 4 bases from V and 4 bases from J, with 16 bases between. CDR1 and CDR2 from the germline V gene are SNHLY and FYNNEI. The CDR3 spells CASSGAGRPTETQYF. CDR3 DNA sequence: TGTGCCAGCAGTGGGGCGGGCAGACCCACAGAGACCCAGTACTTC.

The table lists this clone with a count of one. The chain has TRBV30 and TRBJ2-7; 7 nucleotides match TRBD2. With V trimmed by 6 bases and J by 3 bases, 11 bases remained unmatched. CDR3 length: 14 residues. From germline, CDR1 is GTSNPN and CDR2 SVGIG (reference sequence). The CDR3 DNA sequence: TGTGCCTGTTTGGTCTCTAGCGGTATCTACGAGCAGTACTTC. Translating gives CACLVSSGIYEQYF.

This clone was observed once. The chain employs TRBV6-5 and TRBJ2-3; no clear D gene. Germline loops: CDR1 MNHEY, CDR2 SVGAGI. The CDR3 contains 13 residues. Trimming took off 6 bases at V and 1 base at J, with 8 bases between the two ends. CDR3 amino acids: CASRADGTDTQYF. The DNA for the CDR3 is TGTGCCAGCAGGGCTGACGGCACAGATACGCAGTATTTT.

The V gene is TRBV29-1, the J gene TRBJ1-5, with 8 bases that match TRBD1. V shed 5 bases and J 3 bases; nucleotides not matched to a gene: 9. Germline CDR1 SQVTM, CDR2 ANQGSEA. This CDR3 is 15 amino acids long. Here the CDR3 DNA reads TGCAGCGTTACCGTGGACAGGGAGGTCAATCAGCCCCAGCATTTT. Translating gives CSVTVDREVNQPQHF.